This T cell receptor beta chain stems from a study of T cell responses to AZD1222 COVID-19 vaccine. The study's findings and limits: Mostly white British, mostly female donors; authors suggested clonal diversity may be underestimated. Baseline seropositivity occurred in only a handful of AZD1222 recipients. Epitopes outside B.1.351 and B.1.1.7 mutated regions reportedly drew nearly half of spike TCRs.

In this sample, this clone turned up once. Its cognate antigen is unknown. Clones were sequenced by immunoSEQ multiplex PCR, and TCRdb holds only the in-frame ones, with some missing. The table records about 82,000 clones, roughly 88% of them present only once. Analysis merged second doses at about 4 or about 12 weeks. The CDR3 totals 18 residues. V lost 1 base and J lost 2, with 21 bases in between. The V gene is TRBV23-1, the J gene TRBJ2-7, with no clear D. TRBV23-1 is placed among ORFs of uncertain function. This clonotype was sampled from an adult who received the AZD1222 COVID-19 vaccine. Sequencing was performed on peripheral blood, taken 28 days after the second AZD1222 dose. The CDR3 region has the DNA TGCGCCAGCAGTCAATTTAGAACTGTTTACCCCAAAACCTACGAGCAGTACTTC. Translated, it gives CASSQFRTVYPKTYEQYF.